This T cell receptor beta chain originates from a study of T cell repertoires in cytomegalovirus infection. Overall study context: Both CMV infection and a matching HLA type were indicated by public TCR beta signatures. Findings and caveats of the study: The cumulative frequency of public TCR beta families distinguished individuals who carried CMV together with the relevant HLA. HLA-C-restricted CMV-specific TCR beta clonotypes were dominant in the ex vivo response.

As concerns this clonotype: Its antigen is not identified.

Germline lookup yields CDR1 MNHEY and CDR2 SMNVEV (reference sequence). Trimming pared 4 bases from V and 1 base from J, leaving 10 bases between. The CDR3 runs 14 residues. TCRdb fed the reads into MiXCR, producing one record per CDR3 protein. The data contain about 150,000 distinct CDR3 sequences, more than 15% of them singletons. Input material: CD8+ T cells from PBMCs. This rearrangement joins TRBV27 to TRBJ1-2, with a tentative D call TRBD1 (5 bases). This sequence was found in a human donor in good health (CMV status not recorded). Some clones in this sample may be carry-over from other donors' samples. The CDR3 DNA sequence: TGTGCCAGCAGTTCATCGGGGGTTAACTATGGCTACACCTTC. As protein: CASSSSGVNYGYTF.